This T cell receptor beta chain was retrieved from a study of T cells in Graves' hyperthyroidism and ophthalmopathy. Study-level results: Researchers found most expanded thyroid clonotypes above 0.001 in blood as well.

TCR beta CDR3 region amplification was performed from RNA transcripts. Carried out on the TCR CDR3, a first-round RT-PCR used the HTBI primer set. Via MiXCR, TCRdb re-called the multiplex PCR reads, giving one row per CDR3 protein. This table has 600,000 or so distinct CDR3 sequences, 46% appearing once. Details on this clonotype: Its target is unknown.

Patients were aged 18 to 65, had disease duration under 2 months, and had newly diagnosed hyperthyroidism. CDR1 is KGHDR and CDR2 is SFDVKD in the germline V gene. V lost 2 bases and J 1 base, leaving 19 bases between the germline ends. The CDR3 covers 18 residues. Sample: peripheral blood or thyroid tissue (not recorded which). The chain couples TRBV24-1 to TRBJ2-5, with a weak D call TRBD1 (6 bases). The sequence was collected from a woman between 18 and 29 years old with Graves' hyperthyroidism. DNA of the CDR3: TGTGCCACCAGTGATTCAGGGGCAGGGGACCTACCCCAAGAGACCCAGTACTTC. Its translation is CATSDSGAGDLPQETQYF.